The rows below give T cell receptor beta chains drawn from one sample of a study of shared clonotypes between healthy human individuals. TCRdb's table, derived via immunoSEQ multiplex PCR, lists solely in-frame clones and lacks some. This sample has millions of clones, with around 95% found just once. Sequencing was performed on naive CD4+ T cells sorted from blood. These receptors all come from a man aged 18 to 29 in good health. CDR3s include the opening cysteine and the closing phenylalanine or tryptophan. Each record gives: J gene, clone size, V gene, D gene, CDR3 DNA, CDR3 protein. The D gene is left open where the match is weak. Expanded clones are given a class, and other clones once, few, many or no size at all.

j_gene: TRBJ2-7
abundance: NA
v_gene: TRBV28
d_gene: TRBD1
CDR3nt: TGTGCCAGCAAATTGGCAGGGGGCTACGAGCAGTACTTC
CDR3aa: CASKLAGGYEQYF

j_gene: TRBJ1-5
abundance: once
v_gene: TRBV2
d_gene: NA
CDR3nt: TGTGCCAGCAGTGGCGAGAATAGCAATCAGCCCCAGCATTTT
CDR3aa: CASSGENSNQPQHF

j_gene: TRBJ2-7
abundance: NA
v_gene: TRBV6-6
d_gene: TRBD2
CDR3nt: TGTGCCAGCAAAGGGACTAGCCCCGGCGAGCAGTACTTC
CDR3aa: CASKGTSPGEQYF

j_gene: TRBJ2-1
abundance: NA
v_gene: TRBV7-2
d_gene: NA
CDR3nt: TGTGCCAGCAGCTTAGTATCGGGTAGCATTGATGAGCAGTTCTTC
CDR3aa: CASSLVSGSIDEQFF

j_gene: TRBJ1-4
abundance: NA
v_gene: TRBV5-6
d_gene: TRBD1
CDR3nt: TGTGCCAGCAGCACCTACAGGGGGAAAGAAACTAATGAAAAACTGTTTTTT
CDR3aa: CASSTYRGKETNEKLFF

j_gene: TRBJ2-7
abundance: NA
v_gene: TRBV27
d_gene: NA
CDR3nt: TGTGCCAGCAGTATCCAGGGTCTTTCCTACGAGCAGTACTTC
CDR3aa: CASSIQGLSYEQYF

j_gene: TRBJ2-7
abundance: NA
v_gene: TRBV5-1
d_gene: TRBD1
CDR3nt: TGCGCCAGCAGCTTGGAACAGGGGCCCTACGAGCAGTACTTC
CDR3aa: CASSLEQGPYEQYF

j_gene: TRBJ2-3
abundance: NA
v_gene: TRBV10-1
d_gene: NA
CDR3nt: TGCGCCAGCAGTGAGTCGGGTCAGGGGGGAGATACGCAGTATTTT
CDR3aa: CASSESGQGGDTQYF

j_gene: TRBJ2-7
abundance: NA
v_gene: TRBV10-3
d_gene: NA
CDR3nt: TGTGCCATCAGAGAACCGACCGGAACCTACGAGCAGTACTTC
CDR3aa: CAIREPTGTYEQYF

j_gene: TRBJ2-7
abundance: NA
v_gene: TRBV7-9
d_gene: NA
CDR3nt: TGTGCCAGCAGCTTAGGGTCTGGAGGGATTGAGCAGTACTTC
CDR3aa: CASSLGSGGIEQYF

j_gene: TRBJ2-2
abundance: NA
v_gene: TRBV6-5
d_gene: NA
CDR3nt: TGTGCCAGCAGTTACCATGGGACAACGAACACCGGGGAGCTGTTTTTT
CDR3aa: CASSYHGTTNTGELFF

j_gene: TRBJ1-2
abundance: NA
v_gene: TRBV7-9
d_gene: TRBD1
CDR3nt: TGTGCCAGCAGCTCCGGGACAGGGGATAGAGGCTACACCTTC
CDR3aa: CASSSGTGDRGYTF

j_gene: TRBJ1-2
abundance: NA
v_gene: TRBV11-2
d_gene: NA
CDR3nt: TGTGCCAGCAGCTTAGATAAGGCAGGGCCCTATGGCTACACCTTC
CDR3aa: CASSLDKAGPYGYTF

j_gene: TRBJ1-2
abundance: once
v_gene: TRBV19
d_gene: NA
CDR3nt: TGTGCCAGTAGTAGCTACACGAACAGTAACTATGGCTACACCTTC
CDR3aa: CASSSYTNSNYGYTF

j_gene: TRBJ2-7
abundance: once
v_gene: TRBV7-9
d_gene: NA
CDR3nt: TGTGCCAGCAGCTCGACGGGGACCTACGAGCAGTACTTC
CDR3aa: CASSSTGTYEQYF

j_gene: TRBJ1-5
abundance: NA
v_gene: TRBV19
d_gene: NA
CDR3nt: TGTGCCAGTAGCCGGGGAGGGAGGGATCAGCCCCAGCATTTT
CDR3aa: CASSRGGRDQPQHF

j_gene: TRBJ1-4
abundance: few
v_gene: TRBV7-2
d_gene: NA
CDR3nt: TGTGCCAGCAGCCCTAAGTTTGACAGGGAAAAACTGTTTTTT
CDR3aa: CASSPKFDREKLFF

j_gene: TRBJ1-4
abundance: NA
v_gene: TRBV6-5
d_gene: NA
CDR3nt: TGTGCCAGCGCCTTAGGACGGAACTTTAATGAAAAACTGTTTTTT
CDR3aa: CASALGRNFNEKLFF